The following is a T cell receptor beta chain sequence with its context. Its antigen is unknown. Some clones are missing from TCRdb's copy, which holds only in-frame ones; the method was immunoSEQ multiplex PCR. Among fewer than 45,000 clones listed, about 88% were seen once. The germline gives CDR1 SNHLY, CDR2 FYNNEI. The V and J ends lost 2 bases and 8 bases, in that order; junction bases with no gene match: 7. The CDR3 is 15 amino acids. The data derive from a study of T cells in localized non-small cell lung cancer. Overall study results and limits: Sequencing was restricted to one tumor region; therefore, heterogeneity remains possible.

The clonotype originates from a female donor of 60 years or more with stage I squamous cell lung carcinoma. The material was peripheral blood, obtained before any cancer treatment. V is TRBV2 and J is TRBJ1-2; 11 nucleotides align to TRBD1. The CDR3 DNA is TGTGCCAGCAGTGAATGGACAGGGGGCGGTCAAGGCTACACCTTC. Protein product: CASSEWTGGGQGYTF.